Listed below are T cell receptor beta chains from one sample, sequenced in a study of early T cells in non-severe SARS-CoV-2 infection. In TCRdb, the 5' RACE reads were re-called with MiXCR into one record per CDR3 protein. The repertoire holds approximately 76,000 distinct CDR3 sequences, with roughly 12% as singletons. Sequenced input: whole blood. Every receptor here comes from an adult who was a healthcare worker with PCR-confirmed SARS-CoV-2 infection or an uninfected control (not recorded which). The CDR3 runs from the conserved cysteine through the conserved F or W. A D gene is named only where the DNA matches it firmly. Not every row has a clone size; where given, it reads once, few, many or a size class.

v_gene: TRBV4-1; d_gene: NA; j_gene: TRBJ1-2; abundance: many; CDR3nt: TGCGCCAGCAGCCCCTTGACAGTGAGCTATGGCTACACCTTC; CDR3aa: CASSPLTVSYGYTF
v_gene: TRBV29-1; d_gene: NA; j_gene: TRBJ2-5; abundance: few; CDR3nt: TGCAGCGTTGAGAAGATCGTAGGGGAGACCCAGTACTTC; CDR3aa: CSVEKIVGETQYF
v_gene: TRBV5-1; d_gene: NA; j_gene: TRBJ2-2; abundance: many; CDR3nt: TGCGCCAGCAGCTTGGTCCCAGGGGCCACCGGGGAGCTGTTTTTT; CDR3aa: CASSLVPGATGELFF
v_gene: TRBV5-4; d_gene: NA; j_gene: TRBJ2-2; abundance: many; CDR3nt: TGTGCCAGCAGTTCCGTCGACTGGATTAACACCGGGGAGCTGTTTTTT; CDR3aa: CASSSVDWINTGELFF
v_gene: TRBV7-9; d_gene: NA; j_gene: TRBJ2-7; abundance: many; CDR3nt: TGTGCCAGCAGCTTTGGCGGGATCCTCCGCGAGCAGTACTTC; CDR3aa: CASSFGGILREQYF
v_gene: TRBV5-1; d_gene: NA; j_gene: TRBJ1-4; abundance: many; CDR3nt: TGCGCCAGCAGCTTGGGGCAGGGGCGAGGTGAAAAACTGTTTTTT; CDR3aa: CASSLGQGRGEKLFF
v_gene: TRBV28; d_gene: TRBD1; j_gene: TRBJ1-2; abundance: few; CDR3nt: TGTGCCAGCAGTGGATTACAGGGGCAAGCTGGCTACACCTTC; CDR3aa: CASSGLQGQAGYTF
v_gene: TRBV3-1; d_gene: NA; j_gene: TRBJ1-6; abundance: NA; CDR3nt: TGTGCCAGCAGCCGGACAGATAATAATTCACCCCTCCACTTT; CDR3aa: CASSRTDNNSPLHF
v_gene: TRBV12-5; d_gene: TRBD1; j_gene: TRBJ1-2; abundance: NA; CDR3nt: TGTGCTAGTGGTTTACCGGGACAGCTTGAATCTAACTATGGCTACACCTTC; CDR3aa: CASGLPGQLESNYGYTF
v_gene: TRBV6-1; d_gene: NA; j_gene: TRBJ1-5; abundance: many; CDR3nt: TGTGCCGGCGCCCCAGAGCGTGATCAGCCCCAGCATTTT; CDR3aa: CAGAPERDQPQHF
v_gene: TRBV12-3/TRBV12-4; d_gene: NA; j_gene: TRBJ1-1; abundance: NA; CDR3nt: TGTGCCAGCAGTTTAGAAGGGTTTGAAGCTTTCTTT; CDR3aa: CASSLEGFEAFF
v_gene: TRBV3-1; d_gene: NA; j_gene: TRBJ2-1; abundance: NA; CDR3nt: TGTGCCAGCAGCCAAGTAGGGAGGGGGAACTACAATGAGCAGTTCTTC; CDR3aa: CASSQVGRGNYNEQFF
v_gene: TRBV3-1; d_gene: TRBD1; j_gene: TRBJ1-1; abundance: many; CDR3nt: TGTGCCAGCAGCCAAGACGGGACAGCGAACACTGAAGCTTTCTTT; CDR3aa: CASSQDGTANTEAFF
v_gene: TRBV20-1; d_gene: TRBD2; j_gene: TRBJ2-1; abundance: few; CDR3nt: TGCAGTGCTGCCCGACTAGCGGGAGGCGCCAATGAGCAGTTCTTC; CDR3aa: CSAARLAGGANEQFF
v_gene: TRBV29-1; d_gene: NA; j_gene: TRBJ2-5; abundance: many; CDR3nt: TGCAGCGTTGAGATGGCAGCCCACCAAGAGACCCAGTACTTC; CDR3aa: CSVEMAAHQETQYF
v_gene: TRBV28; d_gene: NA; j_gene: TRBJ1-4; abundance: many; CDR3nt: TGTGCCATCACAGGGTCGGAGAGGGAAGGGGGAACTAATGAAAAACTGTTTTTT; CDR3aa: CAITGSEREGGTNEKLFF
v_gene: TRBV3-1; d_gene: NA; j_gene: TRBJ2-1; abundance: NA; CDR3nt: TGTGCCAGCAGCCTCAGGGAGGATGAGCAGTTCTTC; CDR3aa: CASSLREDEQFF
v_gene: TRBV14; d_gene: NA; j_gene: TRBJ2-2; abundance: many; CDR3nt: TGTGCCAGCAGGGAGGCCGGGATCACCGGGGAGCTGTTTTTT; CDR3aa: CASREAGITGELFF
v_gene: TRBV12-3/TRBV12-4; d_gene: NA; j_gene: TRBJ1-5; abundance: many; CDR3nt: TGTGCCAGCAGTTTCGGGGGGCAGCCCCAGCATTTT; CDR3aa: CASSFGGQPQHF
v_gene: TRBV27; d_gene: NA; j_gene: TRBJ1-1; abundance: NA; CDR3nt: TGTGCCAGCACGGCTTCCGGGGGCACTGAAGCTTTCTTT; CDR3aa: CASTASGGTEAFF
v_gene: TRBV19; d_gene: TRBD1; j_gene: TRBJ1-2; abundance: few; CDR3nt: TGTGCCAGTAGCTGGACAGGGGGCGATGGCTACACCTTC; CDR3aa: CASSWTGGDGYTF
v_gene: TRBV9; d_gene: NA; j_gene: TRBJ2-7; abundance: NA; CDR3nt: TGTGCCAGCAGCGTAGGGCCAGGGTCCCGCGAGCAGTACTTC; CDR3aa: CASSVGPGSREQYF
v_gene: TRBV11-2; d_gene: NA; j_gene: TRBJ1-5; abundance: many; CDR3nt: TGTGCCAGCAGCTTAGCCGGCAGGGCGAGCAATCAGCCCCAGCATTTT; CDR3aa: CASSLAGRASNQPQHF
v_gene: TRBV10-1; d_gene: TRBD1; j_gene: TRBJ2-7; abundance: few; CDR3nt: TGCGCCAGCAGTGCCGGGACAGGGGGCTCCTACGAGCAGCACTTC; CDR3aa: CASSAGTGGSYEQHF
v_gene: TRBV18; d_gene: TRBD1; j_gene: TRBJ2-7; abundance: NA; CDR3nt: TGTGCCAGCTCACCCATTGGGACAGGGGTCGAGCAGTACTTC; CDR3aa: CASSPIGTGVEQYF
v_gene: TRBV29-1; d_gene: NA; j_gene: TRBJ2-3; abundance: NA; CDR3nt: TGCAGCCCGAAGGGAGTGGGAGATACGCAGTATTTT; CDR3aa: CSPKGVGDTQYF
v_gene: TRBV19; d_gene: NA; j_gene: TRBJ1-5; abundance: many; CDR3nt: TGTGCCAGTACTTCGCACAGCGGCAATCAGCCCCAGCATTTT; CDR3aa: CASTSHSGNQPQHF
v_gene: TRBV5-1; d_gene: NA; j_gene: TRBJ2-7; abundance: NA; CDR3nt: TGCGCCAGCAGCCTGACGGACGGAGGACTTGGGGAGCAGTACTTC; CDR3aa: CASSLTDGGLGEQYF
v_gene: TRBV28; d_gene: TRBD1; j_gene: TRBJ1-5; abundance: NA; CDR3nt: TGTGCCAGCAGTTTTGACAGGGCCCAGCAGCCCCAGCATTTT; CDR3aa: CASSFDRAQQPQHF
v_gene: TRBV28; d_gene: TRBD2; j_gene: TRBJ2-3; abundance: NA; CDR3nt: TGTGCCAGCAGTTTATCCGCTAGCGGGGGACCCCAGGGTACGCAGTATTTT; CDR3aa: CASSLSASGGPQGTQYF
v_gene: TRBV7-2; d_gene: TRBD2; j_gene: TRBJ2-1; abundance: many; CDR3nt: TGTGCCAGCAGCTTACACAGACTAGCAAATGAGCAGTTCTTC; CDR3aa: CASSLHRLANEQFF
v_gene: TRBV9; d_gene: NA; j_gene: TRBJ2-1; abundance: many; CDR3nt: TGTGCCAGCAGTCCCGGTTCCCGCAGCTCCTACAATGAGCAGTTCTTC; CDR3aa: CASSPGSRSSYNEQFF
v_gene: TRBV27; d_gene: NA; j_gene: TRBJ2-5; abundance: few; CDR3nt: TGTGCCAGCAGTTGGATGGAGACCCAGTACTTC; CDR3aa: CASSWMETQYF
v_gene: TRBV5-4; d_gene: NA; j_gene: TRBJ2-3; abundance: NA; CDR3nt: TGTGCCAGCAGCTTGAGTTGGGCTAGCACAGATACGCAGTATTTT; CDR3aa: CASSLSWASTDTQYF
v_gene: TRBV20-1; d_gene: TRBD2; j_gene: TRBJ2-1; abundance: NA; CDR3nt: TGCAGTGCTAGGCGTAGCGGGAGGATCTACAATGAGCAGTTCTTC; CDR3aa: CSARRSGRIYNEQFF
v_gene: TRBV30; d_gene: NA; j_gene: TRBJ2-7; abundance: few; CDR3nt: TGTGCCTGGAGTGCCCCGGGGCTCTACGAGCAGTACTTC; CDR3aa: CAWSAPGLYEQYF
v_gene: TRBV6-6; d_gene: TRBD2; j_gene: TRBJ2-2; abundance: few; CDR3nt: TGTGCCAGCAGTGGGACGGGACTAGCGACTACCGGGGAGCTGTTTTTT; CDR3aa: CASSGTGLATTGELFF
v_gene: TRBV28; d_gene: TRBD2; j_gene: TRBJ2-3; abundance: few; CDR3nt: TGTGCCAGCAGTTTAGCGGGAGGACCAGATACGCAGTATTTT; CDR3aa: CASSLAGGPDTQYF
v_gene: TRBV29-1; d_gene: NA; j_gene: TRBJ2-3; abundance: many; CDR3nt: TGCAGCGTTGAAATAGGGAATACGCAGTATTTT; CDR3aa: CSVEIGNTQYF
v_gene: TRBV19; d_gene: TRBD2; j_gene: TRBJ2-7; abundance: NA; CDR3nt: TGTGCCAGTAGTATAGTAGGTAGCGGGACCCCCTACGAGCAGTACTTC; CDR3aa: CASSIVGSGTPYEQYF
v_gene: TRBV20-1; d_gene: NA; j_gene: TRBJ2-1; abundance: NA; CDR3nt: TGCAGTGCTAGCCACTGGCGCTCCTACAATGAGCAGTTCTTC; CDR3aa: CSASHWRSYNEQFF
v_gene: TRBV5-1; d_gene: NA; j_gene: TRBJ2-2; abundance: NA; CDR3nt: TGCGCCAGCAGCTTTGGGCAGGCTTTCACCGGGGAGCTGTTTTTT; CDR3aa: CASSFGQAFTGELFF
v_gene: TRBV20-1; d_gene: NA; j_gene: TRBJ1-2; abundance: few; CDR3nt: TGCAGTGCTAGAGGGGGGTCTATGGACTATGGCTACACCTTC; CDR3aa: CSARGGSMDYGYTF
v_gene: TRBV4-1; d_gene: NA; j_gene: TRBJ2-3; abundance: many; CDR3nt: TGCGCCAGCAGTAGTCTGCTTCACACAGATACGCAGTATTTT; CDR3aa: CASSSLLHTDTQYF
v_gene: TRBV7-9; d_gene: NA; j_gene: TRBJ2-1; abundance: many; CDR3nt: TGTGCCAGCAGCTCTGGACAGCCACCCAATGAGCAGTTCTTC; CDR3aa: CASSSGQPPNEQFF
v_gene: TRBV28; d_gene: TRBD1; j_gene: TRBJ2-7; abundance: many; CDR3nt: TGTGCCAGCAGCCCGACAGGGCCCTCCTACGAGCAGTACTTC; CDR3aa: CASSPTGPSYEQYF
v_gene: TRBV7-3; d_gene: NA; j_gene: TRBJ1-3; abundance: many; CDR3nt: TGTGCCAGCAGCTCCCTGCATGGAAACACCATATATTTT; CDR3aa: CASSSLHGNTIYF